This T cell receptor beta chain originates from a study of T cells after yellow fever vaccination. This clonotype has a handful of counts. One entry per CDR3 protein results from TCRdb running MiXCR on the 5' RACE reads. The sample consists of under 95,000 distinct CDR3 sequences, approximately 7.3% of them appearing once. Sequenced here: CD8+ T cells sorted from PBMCs, sampled more than 8 days after the first yellow fever vaccination. This sequence originates from a young man who received the YFV17D yellow fever vaccine.

The CDR3 reads CSVEKQGQETQYF. CDR3 nucleotides: TGCAGCGTTGAAAAACAGGGCCAAGAGACCCAGTACTTC. J is TRBJ2-5 and V is TRBV29-1, with TRBD1 as a possible D gene (6 bases). The CDR3 loop spans 13 amino acids. CDR1 and CDR2 from the germline V gene are SQVTM and ANQGSEA. Between the trimmed V and J ends, which lost 2 bases and 1 base, there was a span of 8 bases.